The rows below give T cell receptor beta chains drawn from one sample of a study of blood T cell repertoires in COVID-19. Profiled with immunoSEQ multiplex PCR; TCRdb holds only in-frame clones, not every one. The sample yields roughly 200,000 clones, 82% seen once. The specimen sequenced was peripheral blood. The receptors originated from a woman aged 80 or older with COVID-19, enrolled during active disease. Both conserved end residues are part of each CDR3. A D gene is named only where the DNA matches it firmly. Clone size, where shown, is once, few, many, or a class for clones that have expanded.

V: TRBV6-5
D: NA
size: once
J: TRBJ1-1
DNA: TGTGCCAGCAGTAGAACGGGGATTAGGAACACTGAAGCTTTCTTT
CDR3: CASSRTGIRNTEAFF

V: TRBV11-3
D: TRBD1
size: NA
J: TRBJ1-4
DNA: TGTGCCAGCAGCCCGGACAGGGGGTTAGTTGCAACTAATGAAAAACTGTTTTTT
CDR3: CASSPDRGLVATNEKLFF

V: TRBV7-3
D: NA
size: NA
J: TRBJ1-5
DNA: TGTGCCAGCAGCTTTCCCCGGGCCCCGAGGGATCAGCCCCAGCATTTT
CDR3: CASSFPRAPRDQPQHF

V: TRBV7-8
D: NA
size: NA
J: TRBJ1-6
DNA: TGTGCCAGCAGGGTGGAGGCCCGAGTCTCACCCCTCCACTTT
CDR3: CASRVEARVSPLHF

V: TRBV5-1
D: TRBD2
size: NA
J: TRBJ2-5
DNA: TGCGCCAGCAGCTTGTATACTAGCGGGGGGCAAGAGACCCAGTACTTC
CDR3: CASSLYTSGGQETQYF

V: TRBV7-7
D: TRBD1
size: once
J: TRBJ1-1
DNA: TGTGCTAGCAGCCCCCCAACAGGGGGATACTACATGAACACTGAAGCTTTCTTT
CDR3: CASSPPTGGYYMNTEAFF

V: TRBV5-1
D: NA
size: NA
J: TRBJ1-4
DNA: TGCGCCAGCAGCTTGTCCGGGACAAAGGATGAAAAACTGTTTTTT
CDR3: CASSLSGTKDEKLFF

V: TRBV30
D: TRBD1
size: NA
J: TRBJ1-3
DNA: TGTGCCTGCAGACAGGGGTCTGGAAACACCATATATTTT
CDR3: CACRQGSGNTIYF

V: TRBV10-3
D: NA
size: NA
J: TRBJ1-2
DNA: TGTGCCATCAGTGGTGGTGCAGACTATGGCTACACCTTC
CDR3: CAISGGADYGYTF

V: TRBV18
D: NA
size: few
J: TRBJ1-5
DNA: TGTGCCAGCTCACCCGGGATCAATCAGCCCCAGCATTTT
CDR3: CASSPGINQPQHF

V: TRBV30
D: NA
size: NA
J: TRBJ1-2
DNA: TGTGCCTGGAGGAATTACAGGGTTCAAAACTATGGCTACACCTTC
CDR3: CAWRNYRVQNYGYTF

V: TRBV6-1
D: TRBD1
size: NA
J: TRBJ1-5
DNA: TGTGCCAGCAGTGAGGGGGACAGTAATCAGCCCCAGCATTTT
CDR3: CASSEGDSNQPQHF

V: TRBV24-1
D: NA
size: NA
J: TRBJ2-2
DNA: TGTGCCACGAGGGGACAGAACACCGGGGAGCTGTTTTTT
CDR3: CATRGQNTGELFF

V: TRBV25-1
D: TRBD1
size: NA
J: TRBJ2-2
DNA: TGTGCCAGCAGCACTCCCCAGGGGGCTGCCGGGGAGCTGTTTTTT
CDR3: CASSTPQGAAGELFF

V: TRBV19
D: NA
size: NA
J: TRBJ1-6
DNA: TGTGCCAGTAGTATAAACAGAAATTCACCCCTCCACTTT
CDR3: CASSINRNSPLHF

V: TRBV5-1
D: TRBD1
size: NA
J: TRBJ1-1
DNA: TGCGCCAGCAGCTTGCGGGACAGGGGAGACACTGAAGCTTTCTTT
CDR3: CASSLRDRGDTEAFF

V: TRBV18
D: TRBD1
size: once
J: TRBJ2-1
DNA: TGTGCCAGCGGAGGGACAGGCTACAATGAGCAGTTCTTC
CDR3: CASGGTGYNEQFF

V: TRBV7-2
D: TRBD1
size: NA
J: TRBJ1-1
DNA: TGTGCCAGCAGCGTTCCCGGGACAGCGAACACTGAAGCTTTCTTT
CDR3: CASSVPGTANTEAFF

V: TRBV12-3/TRBV12-4
D: TRBD1
size: NA
J: TRBJ1-2
DNA: TGTGCCAGCGGGACAGGAAAACACTATGGCTACACCTTC
CDR3: CASGTGKHYGYTF

V: TRBV24-1
D: NA
size: few
J: TRBJ2-2
DNA: TGTGCCACCAGTGACCCGGGTGAGAGGAACACCGGGGAGCTGTTTTTT
CDR3: CATSDPGERNTGELFF

V: TRBV19
D: NA
size: NA
J: TRBJ1-2
DNA: TGTGCCAGTAGGGGATCAGGGCCAGGAGGCTACACCTTC
CDR3: CASRGSGPGGYTF

V: TRBV6-5
D: NA
size: NA
J: TRBJ1-6
DNA: TGTGCCAGCAGTTACTATCAGGGGAATTCACCCCTCCACTTT
CDR3: CASSYYQGNSPLHF

V: TRBV9
D: TRBD1
size: NA
J: TRBJ1-4
DNA: TGTGCCAGCAGCATAGGGGGGACAGCTAATGAAAAACTGTTTTTT
CDR3: CASSIGGTANEKLFF

V: TRBV2
D: TRBD2
size: NA
J: TRBJ2-1
DNA: TGTGCCAGCAGTGAAAAACTAGCGGGGGGGATGGGTTACAATGAGCAGTTCTTC
CDR3: CASSEKLAGGMGYNEQFF

V: TRBV30
D: NA
size: NA
J: TRBJ1-6
DNA: TGTGCCTGGAATCCCGAGTCTAATTCACCCCTCCACTTT
CDR3: CAWNPESNSPLHF

V: TRBV28
D: NA
size: once
J: TRBJ1-3
DNA: TGTGCCAGCATTTCGGGGGGAAGAGGAAACACCATATATTTT
CDR3: CASISGGRGNTIYF

V: TRBV4-1
D: NA
size: once
J: TRBJ2-2
DNA: TGCGCCAGCAGCCATGGACTAACGAACACCGGGGAGCTGTTTTTT
CDR3: CASSHGLTNTGELFF

V: TRBV7-8
D: NA
size: NA
J: TRBJ2-7
DNA: TGTGCCAGCAGCTTAAACCCGAACAGGGACGAGCAGTACTTC
CDR3: CASSLNPNRDEQYF

V: TRBV30
D: TRBD2
size: NA
J: TRBJ2-3
DNA: TGTGCCTGGAGCGAGGGTTGGGGGGGAACAGATACGCAGTATTTT
CDR3: CAWSEGWGGTDTQYF

V: TRBV24-1
D: TRBD1
size: NA
J: TRBJ2-1
DNA: TGTGCCACCAGTCATCAGGGGGCCGGGGAGCAGTTCTTC
CDR3: CATSHQGAGEQFF

V: TRBV4-2
D: NA
size: NA
J: TRBJ2-3
DNA: TGTGCCAGCAGCCCATCCCCCCTAGCCGCGGAAACAGATACGCAGTATTTT
CDR3: CASSPSPLAAETDTQYF

V: TRBV2
D: NA
size: NA
J: TRBJ1-3
DNA: TGTGCCAGCAGTGAAGGAACAAGCTCTGGAAACACCATATATTTT
CDR3: CASSEGTSSGNTIYF

V: TRBV5-1
D: NA
size: NA
J: TRBJ2-3
DNA: TGCGCCAGCAGCTTCGGCAGGAAGGCTCCAGATACGCAGTATTTT
CDR3: CASSFGRKAPDTQYF

V: TRBV7-9
D: TRBD1
size: once
J: TRBJ1-5
DNA: TGTGCCAGCAGCGACAGGGGGAAGGGGAGCAATCAGCCCCAGCATTTT
CDR3: CASSDRGKGSNQPQHF

V: TRBV4-1
D: TRBD1
size: NA
J: TRBJ1-2
DNA: TGCGCCAGCAGCCAAGAGACAGGGGGCCTGAACTATGGCTACACCTTC
CDR3: CASSQETGGLNYGYTF

V: TRBV6-5
D: NA
size: NA
J: TRBJ2-7
DNA: TGTGCCAGCAGTCCCACCCCGCTGAGCTCCTACGAGCAGTACTTC
CDR3: CASSPTPLSSYEQYF

V: TRBV27
D: TRBD1
size: NA
J: TRBJ1-6
DNA: TGTGCCAGCAGTTTCGGACAGGCGAATAATTCACCCCTCCACTTT
CDR3: CASSFGQANNSPLHF

V: TRBV18
D: NA
size: NA
J: TRBJ2-1
DNA: TGTGCCAGCTCCCCGGGTCTAGGTAATGAGCAGTTCTTC
CDR3: CASSPGLGNEQFF

V: TRBV5-1
D: TRBD1
size: NA
J: TRBJ2-1
DNA: TGCGCCAGCAGCTCGGGACAGGGCAATGAGCAGTTCTTC
CDR3: CASSSGQGNEQFF

V: TRBV30
D: NA
size: NA
J: TRBJ2-2
DNA: TGTGCCTGGAGACAGCAGTTGAACACCGGGGAGCTGTTTTTT
CDR3: CAWRQQLNTGELFF

V: TRBV2
D: NA
size: NA
J: TRBJ1-5
DNA: TGTGCCAGCAGTGGGCAGTTACAGAATATCAATCAGCCCCAGCATTTT
CDR3: CASSGQLQNINQPQHF

V: TRBV4-1
D: NA
size: NA
J: TRBJ2-2
DNA: TGCGCCAGCAGCCAAGGGACAGTAATCACCGGGGAGCTGTTTTTT
CDR3: CASSQGTVITGELFF

V: TRBV5-6
D: TRBD1
size: NA
J: TRBJ2-3
DNA: TGTGCCAGCAGAGACAGGGTTGAAGATACGCAGTATTTT
CDR3: CASRDRVEDTQYF

V: TRBV6-5
D: NA
size: once
J: TRBJ1-2
DNA: TGTGCCAGCAGTTGGGGGGAGGCCACTGGGGGCTACACCTTC
CDR3: CASSWGEATGGYTF

V: TRBV12-3/TRBV12-4
D: NA
size: NA
J: TRBJ2-3
DNA: TGTGCCAGCAGTCAGAGGAGCACAGATACGCAGTATTTT
CDR3: CASSQRSTDTQYF

V: TRBV27
D: NA
size: NA
J: TRBJ2-1
DNA: TGTGCCAGCAGGCGCCAAGGGGCGACTCGGAGCTCCTACAATGAGCAGTTCTTC
CDR3: CASRRQGATRSSYNEQFF

V: TRBV7-2
D: TRBD2
size: NA
J: TRBJ2-2
DNA: TGTGCCAGCAGCTTACGGCTAGCGGAGGGGAGGGAGCTGTTTTTT
CDR3: CASSLRLAEGRELFF